What follows is one T cell receptor (beta chain) and its context. Its antigen is undetermined. The sample is drawn from a study of Ad26.COV2.S vaccination and SARS-CoV-2 variants. Overall study results and limits: The placebo group had lower spike-specific TCR breadth than the vaccine recipients did. Analyses that measured TCR breadth and depth may have underestimated total T cell responses. Substantial response breadth was reportedly seen for spike-specific CD8+ and CD4+ T cells after vaccination. Those who received vaccine or placebo ended up with similar non-spike TCR breadth.

Libraries were prepared by immunoSEQ multiplex PCR; TCRdb keeps only in-frame clonotypes and omits some of them. The repertoire holds fewer than 100,000 clones, with 82% as singletons. Germline-derived CDR1 and CDR2 are LNHDA and SQIVND (reference sequence). Trimming shortened V by 6 bases and J by 3 bases, and 9 bases separated the two germline ends. The CDR3 length is 13 residues. The sample here was peripheral blood, taken after recovery from COVID-19. This TCR came from a human donor who had recovered from COVID-19. V gene TRBV19 combines with J gene TRBJ2-1; D is unclear. CDR3 nucleotides: TGTGCCAGTAGCCATCTCCTCTACAATGAGCAGTTCTTC. Translation gives CASSHLLYNEQFF.